This T cell receptor (beta chain) was sequenced during a study of CD8+CD57+ T cells in acquired aplastic anemia. At least ten counts were recorded for this clonotype. The V segment lost 0 bases and the J segment 2 bases; nucleotides outside the gene matches: 4. The CDR3 covers 15 residues. Germline V CDR1 and CDR2: LNHNV, YYDKDF (reference sequence). The TCR beta profiling, which covered VDJ combination and CDR3 sequence, was carried out using genomic DNA as the template. TCRdb processed the reads anew with MiXCR; each CDR3 protein has one entry. The sample lists 200,000 to 250,000 distinct CDR3 sequences, roughly 35% occurring once.

The receptor was isolated from a human donor in good health, serving as a control. Sample: sorted CD4+, CD8+, or CD8+CD57+ T cells (not recorded which) from PBMCs. The chain recombines TRBV15 with TRBJ2-7; 7 nucleotides agree with TRBD1. The CDR3 DNA follows: TGTGCCACCAGCAGAGAACGACAGGGCACCTACGAGCAGTACTTC. Translating it yields CATSRERQGTYEQYF.